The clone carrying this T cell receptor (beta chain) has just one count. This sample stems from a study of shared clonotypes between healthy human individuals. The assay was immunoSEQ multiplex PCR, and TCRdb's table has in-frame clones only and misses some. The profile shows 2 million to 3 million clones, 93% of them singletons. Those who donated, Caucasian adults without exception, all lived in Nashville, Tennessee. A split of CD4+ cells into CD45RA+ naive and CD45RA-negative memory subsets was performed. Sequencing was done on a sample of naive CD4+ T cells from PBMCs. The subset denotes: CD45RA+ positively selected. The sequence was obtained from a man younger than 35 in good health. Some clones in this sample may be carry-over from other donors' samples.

The chain's CDR3 is CAGGTAYEQYF. The CDR3 DNA follows: TGTGCCGGCGGGACAGCCTACGAGCAGTACTTC. This chain uses TRBV7-9 with TRBJ2-7; D perhaps matches TRBD1 (7 bases). V was clipped by 11 bases and J by 2 bases, with 10 bases between them. This CDR3 spans 11 amino acids. The V gene's germline CDR1 is SEHNR and CDR2 FQNEAQ (reference sequence). Using reference TRBV7-9 and TRBJ2-7 for the parts outside the CDR3, the full variable domain is DTGVSQNPRHKITKRGQNVTFRCDPISEHNRLYWYRQTLGQGPEFLTYFQNEAQLEKSRLLSDRFSAERPKGSFSTLEIQRTEQGDSAMYLCAGGTAYEQYFGPGTRLTVT.